The 17 T cell receptor beta chains presented below share a single source sample, sequenced in a study of blood T cell repertoires in COVID-19. TCRdb's table, derived via immunoSEQ multiplex PCR, lists solely in-frame clones and lacks some. The table has some 17,000 clones, 80% seen once. Sequenced material: peripheral blood. These receptors were taken from a man aged 80 or over with acute or convalescent COVID-19.

This clone was seen a handful of times. In DNA form, the CDR3 reads TGTGCCAGCAGCCCCGGGACTAGCGGGGGGGTAGAGACCCAGTACTTC. Amino acids: CASSPGTSGGVETQYF. The chain couples TRBV7-3 to TRBJ2-5, with 16 bases aligning to TRBD2. V lost 5 bases to trimming and J lost 4 bases; unmatched junction nucleotides: 4. The CDR3 has 16 amino acids. Germline V CDR1 and CDR2: SGHTA, FQGTGA.

The rearrangement uses TRBV30 and TRBJ1-1; a possible D gene is TRBD1 (5 bases). In germline, CDR1 is GTSNPN, CDR2 SVGIG (reference sequence). The CDR3 is 12 amino acids. V was cut by 3 bases and J by 5 bases, with 10 bases left in between. CDR3 nucleotides: TGTGCCTGGAGAGGGACTGGGACTGAAGCTTTCTTT. Protein: CAWRGTGTEAFF.

The gene calls are TRBV21-1 and TRBJ1-6; whether TRBD1, the table's D call, matches the DNA was not checked. TRBV21-1 is shown as a pseudogene. This CDR3 is 14 amino acids long. Written as DNA, the CDR3 is TGTGCCAGCAGCAAACAGGGTGAGAATTCACCCCTCCACTTT. Its translation is CASSKQGENSPLHF.

The chain recombines TRBV11-2 with TRBJ2-7, with TRBD1 identical over 7 bases. This CDR3 is 15 amino acids long. Losses at the gene ends were 3 bases for V and 4 bases for J; bases not matched to a gene: 9. Germline V gene data show CDR1 as SGHAT and CDR2 as FQNNGV. As DNA, the CDR3 is TGTGCCAGCAGCTTGCAACAGGGGAACGGGTACGAGCAGTACTTC. Its protein is CASSLQQGNGYEQYF.

This chain's CDR3 is CASGTAREKLFF. The CDR3 bases are TGTGCCAGCGGGACAGCTCGGGAAAAACTGTTTTTT. V usage is TRBV7-9 and J usage is TRBJ1-4; 7 bases agree with TRBD1. This CDR3 has 12 residues. Trimming removed 8 bases from V and 8 bases from J; junction bases left unmatched: 5. Germline V gives CDR1 SEHNR, CDR2 FQNEAQ (reference sequence).

The chain employs TRBV4-3 and TRBJ1-1; D gene ambiguous. V lost 6 bases, J lost 5 bases, and 16 bases lay in between. Germline CDR1 reads LGHNA; CDR2 reads YSLEER. This CDR3 spans 14 amino acids. This CDR3 reads CASSLGEVGTEAFF. For the CDR3, the DNA is TGCGCCAGCAGTTTGGGAGAGGTGGGAACTGAAGCTTTCTTT.

The rearrangement links TRBV12-3 or TRBV12-4 to TRBJ2-1; the D is unclear. V was pared by 4 bases and J by 8 bases, with 6 bases between. This CDR3 is 11 amino acids long. CDR3 amino acids: CASSSGYEQFF. CDR3 in DNA: TGTGCCAGCAGTTCAGGTTATGAGCAGTTCTTC.

The chain joins TRBV7-2 to TRBJ2-5; possible D gene TRBD1, 6 bases. The V gene's germline CDR1 is SGHTA and CDR2 FQGNSA. The V end was cut by 1 base, the J end by 2 bases, with 8 bases between. The CDR3 runs 14 residues. CDR3 in DNA: TGTGCCAGCAGCTTAGGAGGGGGACAAGAGACCCAGTACTTC. It translates to CASSLGGGQETQYF.

This chain connects TRBV2 to TRBJ2-6; possibly TRBD1 for D (5 bases). The CDR3 totals 15 residues. The germline gives CDR1 SNHLY, CDR2 FYNNEI. Trimming pared 10 bases from V and 0 bases from J, leaving 13 bases between. The CDR3 nucleotides read TGTGCCACTGGACAAGAGAGCTCTGGGGCCAACGTCCTGACTTTC. Amino acids: CATGQESSGANVLTF. Combining the CDR3 with reference TRBV2 and TRBJ2-6 gives the whole variable domain EPEVTQTPSHQVTQMGQEVILRCVPISNHLYFYWYRQILGQKVEFLVSFYNNEISEKSEIFDDQFSVERPDGSNFTLKIRSTKLEDSAMYFCATGQESSGANVLTFGAGSRLTVL.

This chain uses TRBV7-9 with TRBJ2-1; 10 bases are a match to TRBD1. The CDR3 runs 16 residues. In germline, CDR1 is SEHNR, CDR2 FQNEAQ (reference sequence). V lost 3 bases to trimming and J lost 9 bases; unmatched junction nucleotides: 11. As DNA, the CDR3 is TGTGCCAGCAGCTTTGACCGAGGACAGGGGGTCACTGAGCAGTTCTTC. This encodes CASSFDRGQGVTEQFF.

This sequence joins TRBV3-1 (or the pseudogene TRBV3-2) and TRBJ2-5; D might be TRBD2 (6 bases). The ends were cut back, 4 bases at V and 5 bases at J, with 14 bases in the middle. Looked up from germline, CDR1 is LGHDT and CDR2 is YNNKEL (reference sequence). The CDR3 extends over 14 amino acids. The CDR3, as DNA: TGTGCCAGCAGCCGATTTTCTAGCGCGGAGACCCAGTACTTC. Residues: CASSRFSSAETQYF.

CDR3 sequence reads: CASSTGLAAQNIQYF. CDR3 sequence (DNA): TGTGCCAGCAGTACAGGGTTAGCCGCTCAGAACATTCAGTACTTC. The chain links TRBV2 to TRBJ2-4, with a possible D match to TRBD1 (6 bases). Germline CDR1 is SNHLY and CDR2 is FYNNEI. This CDR3 has 15 amino acids. Trimming removed 5 bases at V and 7 bases at J, with 18 bases between. The whole variable domain, remainder taken from reference TRBV2 and TRBJ2-4, is EPEVTQTPSHQVTQMGQEVILRCVPISNHLYFYWYRQILGQKVEFLVSFYNNEISEKSEIFDDQFSVERPDGSNFTLKIRSTKLEDSAMYFCASSTGLAAQNIQYFGAGTRLSVL.

This clone was detected only a few times. The chain recombines TRBV27 with TRBJ2-7, with 7 bases aligning to TRBD1. V gave up 5 bases and J gave up 4 bases; unmatched junction bases: 11. This CDR3 is built from 15 residues. Germline values: CDR1 MNHEY, CDR2 SMNVEV (reference sequence). The DNA for the CDR3 is TGTGCCAGCAGTGGATCGACCGGGACAGAATACGAGCAGTACTTC. It specifies CASSGSTGTEYEQYF.

This sequence joins TRBV7-2 and TRBJ2-2; D remains ambiguous. From germline, CDR1 is SGHTA and CDR2 FQGNSA. There are 15 residues in the CDR3. The germline V and J ends were trimmed by 3 bases and 0 bases, with 8 bases remaining between them. The CDR3 DNA is TGTGCCAGCAGCTTTATCTCTCCGAACACCGGGGAGCTGTTTTTT. Translated: CASSFISPNTGELFF.

This clone was observed a handful of times. The rearrangement links TRBV15 to TRBJ2-3; tentatively, D is TRBD2 (6 bases). This CDR3 is built from 17 residues. Trimming took off 0 bases at V and 2 bases at J, with 15 bases between the two ends. Germline lookup yields CDR1 LNHNV and CDR2 YYDKDF (reference sequence). The CDR3 here is CATSREWAGLHTDTQYF. The CDR3 nucleotides read TGTGCCACCAGCAGAGAGTGGGCGGGGCTACACACAGATACGCAGTATTTT.

This chain links TRBV24-1 with TRBJ2-7, with a weak D call TRBD2 (7 bases). V lost 5 bases and J 3 bases, leaving 10 bases between the germline ends. CDR3 length equals 13 residues. Germline lookup yields CDR1 KGHDR and CDR2 SFDVKD. Here the CDR3 reads CATSGGGSYEQYF. The CDR3 nucleotides are TGTGCCACCAGTGGGGGGGGCAGCTACGAGCAGTACTTC.

This clone counts as medium-sized. The chain joins TRBV7-2 to TRBJ2-7; D possibly corresponds to TRBD1 (5 bases). Germline assignment: CDR1 SGHTA and CDR2 FQGNSA. This CDR3 comprises 15 residues. V shed 5 bases and J shed 3 bases, with 17 bases lying between them. This chain's CDR3 is CASSPRQTARYEQYF. The CDR3 DNA follows: TGTGCCAGCAGCCCACGCCAGACAGCCCGCTACGAGCAGTACTTC.